These 2 T cell receptor beta chains originate from one sample sequenced in a study of Ad26.COV2.S vaccination and SARS-CoV-2 variants. Sequencing used immunoSEQ multiplex PCR; TCRdb keeps in-frame clones, though not all of them. The table includes about 350,000 clones, about 88% detected once. This sample's treatment: 19 received Ad26.COV2.S at low or high dose, single or two shots; about 5 received placebo; per-sample allocation not given. Specimen acquisition occurred on day 63 following the initial vaccine or placebo injection. The material sequenced was peripheral blood, taken in a trial of Ad26.COV2.S vaccine versus placebo. The receptor source for this set is a person aged 18-60 years who received the Ad26.COV2.S COVID-19 vaccine or a placebo.

CDR3 in amino acids: CASSFRQGVTSSNEQFF. CDR3 nucleotide sequence: TGTGCCAGCAGCTTCCGACAGGGGGTGACCTCTAGCAATGAGCAGTTCTTC. The chain is built from TRBV11-3 and TRBJ2-1, with 9 bases identical to TRBD1. V trimming: 3 bases; J trimming: 6 bases; junction bases outside the gene matches: 12. CDR3 length: 17 residues. The germline V gene has CDR1 SGHNT and CDR2 YENEEA. The variable domain in full, with the rest retrieved from reference TRBV11-3 and TRBJ2-1, is EAGVVQSPRYKIIEKKQPVAFWCNPISGHNTLYWYLQNLGQGPELLIRYENEEAVDDSQLPKDRFSAERLKGVDSTLKIQPAELGDSAVYLCASSFRQGVTSSNEQFFGPGTRLTVL.

This clone was counted once. The rearrangement links TRBV30 to TRBJ1-6; 8 nucleotides match TRBD1. The J segment lost 6 bases and the V segment lost 5 bases, leaving 6 bases of the junction unmatched. The CDR3 runs to 14 residues. Germline V CDR1 and CDR2: GTSNPN, SVGIG (reference sequence). CDR3 protein: CAWLRTGSNSPLHF. The CDR3 DNA sequence: TGTGCCTGGTTAAGGACAGGGTCTAATTCACCCCTCCACTTT.